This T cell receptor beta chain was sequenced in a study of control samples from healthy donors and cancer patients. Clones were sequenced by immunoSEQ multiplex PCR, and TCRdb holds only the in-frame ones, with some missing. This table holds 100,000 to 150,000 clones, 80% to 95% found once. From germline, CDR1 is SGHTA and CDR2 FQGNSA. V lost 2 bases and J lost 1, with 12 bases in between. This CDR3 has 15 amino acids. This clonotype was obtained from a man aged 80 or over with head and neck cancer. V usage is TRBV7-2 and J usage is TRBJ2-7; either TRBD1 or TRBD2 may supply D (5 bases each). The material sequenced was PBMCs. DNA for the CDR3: TGTGCCAGCAGCTTAAACGGGGCAGGGTCCTACGAGCAGTACTTC. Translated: CASSLNGAGSYEQYF.